Below, 20 T cell receptor beta chains from the same sample are listed, as sequenced in a study of blood T cell repertoires in COVID-19. This table comes from immunoSEQ multiplex PCR, and its TCRdb copy is limited to in-frame clones, with some not included. Of about 150,000 clones in the sample, roughly 84% were seen once. The sample taken for sequencing was peripheral blood. Every receptor here comes from a woman between 45 and 65 years old with acute or convalescent COVID-19.

The J gene is TRBJ2-7, the V gene TRBV7-9, with D perhaps matching TRBD1 (5 bases). The CDR3 covers 15 residues. V shed 1 base and J shed 5 bases, with 15 bases lying between them. From germline, CDR1 is SEHNR and CDR2 FQNEAQ (reference sequence). The CDR3 loop is CASSLEGQGRHEQYF. CDR3 coding DNA: TGTGCCAGCAGCTTAGAAGGCCAGGGCAGGCACGAGCAGTACTTC.

This sequence joins TRBV6-5 and TRBJ1-5, with a weak D call TRBD1 (6 bases). The CDR3 has 14 amino acids. Trimming pared 6 bases from V and 0 bases from J, leaving 9 bases between. From germline, CDR1 is MNHEY and CDR2 SVGAGI. The CDR3 protein is CASSRQASNQPQHF. The DNA for the CDR3 is TGTGCCAGCAGCCGACAGGCTAGCAATCAGCCCCAGCATTTT.

This clone was detected only a few times. The V gene is TRBV7-2, the J gene TRBJ1-1; D not certain. The CDR3 contains 13 residues. The V end was cut by 0 bases, the J end by 4 bases, with 6 bases between. CDR1 and CDR2 (germline): SGHTA, FQGNSA. CDR3 bases: TGTGCCAGCAGCTTAGCGTTTAGCACTGAAGCTTTCTTT. Amino acids: CASSLAFSTEAFF. Filled out from reference TRBV7-2 and TRBJ1-1, the complete variable domain reads GAGVSQSPSNKVTEKGKDVELRCDPISGHTALYWYRQSLGQGLEFLIYFQGNSAPDKSGLPSDRFSAERTGGSVSTLTIQRTQQEDSAVYLCASSLAFSTEAFFGQGTRLTVV.

A few counts support this clone. J is TRBJ2-3 and V is TRBV5-5; D is perhaps TRBD2 (5 bases). The V gene's germline CDR1 is SGHKS and CDR2 YYEKEE (reference sequence). The CDR3 is made up of 14 amino acids. V was clipped by 8 bases and J by 0 bases, with 13 bases between them. The DNA of the CDR3 is TGTGCCAGTTGTCGGGAACCTAGCACAGATACGCAGTATTTT. Its translation: CASCREPSTDTQYF.

This clone was recorded only once. The chain carries TRBV9 and TRBJ1-2, with D possibly being TRBD1 (6 bases). Germline V CDR1 and CDR2: SGDLS, YYNGEE. The CDR3 sequence is 13 residues long. Trimming removed 0 bases from V and 8 bases from J, with 11 bases in between. This CDR3 is CASSVARDTGYTF. The CDR3 DNA sequence: TGTGCCAGCAGCGTAGCCCGGGACACCGGCTACACCTTC.

V gene TRBV18 combines with J gene TRBJ1-3, with D possibly TRBD1 on 5 matching bases. V was shortened by 2 bases and J by 0 bases, with 11 bases between the two germline ends. Germline CDR1 and CDR2: KGHSH and LQKENI. This CDR3 spans 16 amino acids. CDR3 sequence (DNA): TGTGCCAGCTCACCAACAGGACCCCCCTCTGGAAACACCATATATTTT. Encoded protein: CASSPTGPPSGNTIYF.

The chain combines TRBV28 with TRBJ1-3; D remains ambiguous. V lost 8 bases and J 0 bases, leaving 11 bases between the germline ends. Germline V lookup: CDR1 MDHEN, CDR2 SYDVKM. CDR3 length: 14 amino acids. This chain's CDR3 is CASLDYSSGNTIYF. CDR3 in DNA: TGTGCCAGCCTTGACTACAGCTCTGGAAACACCATATATTTT.

The chain links TRBV11-3 to TRBJ2-5; 10 bases match TRBD2. Germline V gene lookup returns CDR1 SGHNT and CDR2 YENEEA. This CDR3 is 15 amino acids long. J was trimmed by 4 bases and V by 5 bases; bases with no gene match: 7. This CDR3 reads CASSRSGGRRETQYF. The CDR3 nucleotides read TGTGCCAGCAGCCGTAGCGGGGGGAGGAGAGAGACCCAGTACTTC.

The chain carries TRBV5-5 and TRBJ1-5, with TRBD1 as a possible D gene (5 bases). CDR1 and CDR2 from the germline V gene are SGHKS and YYEKEE (reference sequence). V was trimmed by 2 bases and J by 3 bases, leaving 12 bases between them. The CDR3 covers 15 residues. The CDR3 region is CASSFSGVYNQPQHF. CDR3 in DNA: TGTGCCAGCAGCTTTTCGGGGGTCTACAATCAGCCCCAGCATTTT.

The chain uses TRBV4-3 and TRBJ2-1; TRBD2 agrees at 9 bases. V was pared by 1 base and J by 3 bases, with 1 base of the junction left unmatched. CDR1 LGHNA and CDR2 YSLEER come from the germline V gene. The CDR3 totals 15 residues. CDR3 coding DNA: TGCGCCAGCAGCCAAGCTAGCGGGGACTACAATGAGCAGTTCTTC. It yields the protein CASSQASGDYNEQFF.

V gene TRBV3-1 (or the pseudogene TRBV3-2) combines with J gene TRBJ2-3; 9 bases agree with TRBD2. Per germline, CDR1 LGHDT and CDR2 YNNKEL (reference sequence). V lost 4 bases to trimming and J lost 3 bases; unmatched junction nucleotides: 5. This CDR3 has 15 residues. The CDR3 loop reads CASSPRLADTDTQYF. For the CDR3, the DNA is TGTGCCAGCAGCCCGCGACTAGCGGATACAGATACGCAGTATTTT.

V and J are TRBV5-4 and TRBJ1-1; 8 nucleotides align to TRBD1. The CDR3 has 20 residues. Germline V gene sequence: CDR1 SGHNT, CDR2 YYREEE (reference sequence). Trimming cost V 4 bases and J 4 bases; bases outside gene matches: 24. The CDR3 reads CASSPEVAGGYFGLGTEAFF. CDR3 in DNA: TGTGCCAGCAGCCCTGAGGTAGCAGGGGGCTATTTTGGGCTTGGCACTGAAGCTTTCTTT.

The V gene is TRBV5-1, the J gene TRBJ2-7; 10 positions match TRBD1. J was trimmed by 3 bases and V by 3 bases; bases with no gene match: 6. Looked up from germline, CDR1 is SGHRS and CDR2 is YFSETQ. The CDR3 sequence is 15 residues long. CDR3 nucleotide sequence: TGCGCCAGCAGCTCCCGGGACAGGGGACGCTACGAGCAGTACTTC. Translation gives CASSSRDRGRYEQYF.

The chain recombines TRBV9 with TRBJ2-5; TRBD2 is a possible D gene (6 bases). This CDR3 is 15 amino acids long. Germline CDR1 SGDLS, CDR2 YYNGEE. Trimming pared 0 bases from V and 4 bases from J, leaving 13 bases between. The CDR3 loop is CASSVGIGGGETQYF. The CDR3 DNA reads as TGTGCCAGCAGCGTAGGGATCGGGGGAGGAGAGACCCAGTACTTC.

The chain has TRBV4-1 and TRBJ1-1, with D perhaps TRBD1 (6 bases). V dropped 0 bases and J dropped 4 bases, with 12 bases sitting between them. Germline values: CDR1 MGHRA, CDR2 YSYEKL. This CDR3 region has 15 residues. CDR3 DNA sequence: TGCGCCAGCAGCCAAGATAGCAGGGGTGGCACTGAAGCTTTCTTT. This encodes CASSQDSRGGTEAFF.

This clone was picked up a small number of times. The chain employs TRBV24-1 and TRBJ2-3; maybe TRBD1 (6 bases). There are 14 residues in the CDR3. Deletions cut 2 bases from V and 3 bases from J, with 8 bases between. Germline CDR1 and CDR2: KGHDR and SFDVKD. The CDR3 nucleotides are TGTGCCACCAGTGATTATAGGGGGACAGATACGCAGTATTTT. It translates to CATSDYRGTDTQYF.

The V call is TRBV19, the J call TRBJ1-3; 10 bases match TRBD1. The CDR3 has 14 residues. Germline CDR1 LNHDA, CDR2 SQIVND (reference sequence). The junction had 5 bases not matched to a gene; V was cut back by 8 bases and J by 4 bases. DNA for the CDR3: TGTGCCAGTTGTGACAGGGGGCCCGGAAACACCATATATTTT. This codes for CASCDRGPGNTIYF.

This chain joins TRBV5-1 and TRBJ2-5, with D possibly being TRBD1 (5 bases). Germline assignment: CDR1 SGHRS and CDR2 YFSETQ. Trimming cost V 5 bases and J 1 base, with 9 bases left between them. The CDR3 extends over 13 amino acids. The chain's CDR3 is CASSRTTQETQYF. In DNA form, the CDR3 reads TGCGCCAGCAGTCGGACAACCCAAGAGACCCAGTACTTC. The complete variable domain, with remaining parts taken from reference TRBV5-1 and TRBJ2-5, reads KAGVTQTPRYLIKTRGQQVTLSCSPISGHRSVSWYQQTPGQGLQFLFEYFSETQRNKGNFPGRFSGRQFSNSRSEMNVSTLELGDSALYLCASSRTTQETQYFGPGTRLLVL.

This clone was counted only a few times. This chain connects TRBV29-1 to TRBJ1-1; D call uncertain. Germline V gene data show CDR1 as SQVTM and CDR2 as ANQGSEA. The length of the CDR3 is 12 residues. Trimming removed 3 bases from V and 0 bases from J, with 5 bases in between. The CDR3 region is CSVELLNTEAFF. The CDR3 region has the DNA TGCAGCGTTGAGCTATTGAACACTGAAGCTTTCTTT.

The chain is built from TRBV28 and TRBJ1-2; D uncertain. Per germline, CDR1 MDHEN and CDR2 SYDVKM. V was trimmed by 5 bases and J by 8 bases, leaving 12 bases between them. The CDR3 sequence is 12 residues long. The DNA for the CDR3 is TGTGCCAGCAGTCGGGGTAATTACGGCTACACCTTC. Translated: CASSRGNYGYTF.